This T cell receptor beta chain appears in the sequencing data of a study of blood T cell repertoires in COVID-19. Grouping used clinical history reported by participants in a survey and questionnaire. This table comes from immunoSEQ multiplex PCR, and its TCRdb copy is limited to in-frame clones, with some not included. The profile shows 250,000 to 350,000 clones, around 87% of them singletons. This CDR3 is 15 amino acids long. In germline, CDR1 is MDHEN, CDR2 SYDVKM. The V and J ends lost 7 bases and 5 bases, in that order; junction bases with no gene match: 9. The sequence derives from a woman under 40 who had recovered from COVID-19. The source material was PBMCs or T cells enriched from blood (not recorded which). The rearrangement joins TRBV28 to TRBJ1-5; the match to TRBD1 covers 9 bases. CDR3 in DNA: TGTGCCAGCACCCCACGGGACAGGGCTTATCAGCCCCAGCATTTT. Protein sequence: CASTPRDRAYQPQHF. Supplemented by reference TRBV28 and TRBJ1-5, the full variable domain reads DVKVTQSSRYLVKRTGEKVFLECVQDMDHENMFWYRQDPGLGLRLIYFSYDVKMKEKGDIPEGYSVSREKKERFSLILESASTNQTSMYLCASTPRDRAYQPQHFGDGTRLSIL.